A selection of T cell receptor beta chains follows, all from one sample in a study of blood T cell repertoires in COVID-19. Repertoires were generated with immunoSEQ multiplex PCR, while TCRdb's copy carries only in-frame clones and drops some. Of a few hundred thousand clones listed, over 65% were seen once; the top ten hold 4.6%. The sequencing input was peripheral blood. The receptors shown here come from a man in his fifties or sixties who had recovered from COVID-19. Both conserved end residues are part of each CDR3. The D gene is left open where the match is weak. Size tells how often a clone was seen (once, few, many) or the class of an expanded clone, and some rows leave it out.

clone_size j_call v_call d_call cdr3_nt cdr3_aa
- TRBJ1-1 TRBV18 TRBD1 TGTGCCAGCTCAAAATCCGGGACAGCCATGAACACTGAAGCTTTCTTT CASSKSGTAMNTEAFF
- TRBJ1-2 TRBV5-6 - TGTGCCAGCAGCTTCTCCAGGATCTCTGGCTACACCTTC CASSFSRISGYTF
- TRBJ2-2 TRBV2 - TGTGCCAGCAGCCGGCTAGCGTCCACCGGGGAGCTGTTTTTT CASSRLASTGELFF
- TRBJ2-3 TRBV27 TRBD2 TGTGCCAGCACGGGACTAGCGGGACGCACAGATACGCAGTATTTT CASTGLAGRTDTQYF
- TRBJ1-6 TRBV3-1/TRBV3-2 - TGTGCCAGCAGCCAAGTCGCGGGGTCACCCCTCCACTTT CASSQVAGSPLHF
- TRBJ2-5 TRBV7-9 TRBD2 TGTGCCAGCAGCTCCTATAATCGACTAGCGGGAGGGGAGACCCAGTACTTC CASSSYNRLAGGETQYF
- TRBJ2-2 TRBV3-1/TRBV3-2 TRBD2 TGTGCCAGCAGCCAAGGGACTAGCAACACCGGGGAGCTGTTTTTT CASSQGTSNTGELFF
- TRBJ1-6 TRBV14 - TGTGCCAGCAGCCAAGGGCGGATGGGGGGGCGAACGGCTTCACCCCTCCACTTT CASSQGRMGGRTASPLHF
- TRBJ1-5 TRBV21-1 - TGTGCCAGCAGCAAAGGTCGGGCGGGGTTGGGTAATCAGCCCCAGCATTTT CASSKGRAGLGNQPQHF
- TRBJ2-7 TRBV5-5 - TGTGCCAGCAGCGCGTCCGGGTCGCCATTGGGCGAGCAGTACTTC CASSASGSPLGEQYF
- TRBJ2-7 TRBV14 TRBD2 TGTGCCAGCAGCTTAAGGACTAGCGGGAGCCACGAGCAGTACTTC CASSLRTSGSHEQYF
- TRBJ2-7 TRBV9 - TGTGCCAGCAGCCCAAAGAGCTCCTACGAGCAGTACTTC CASSPKSSYEQYF
- TRBJ1-2 TRBV6-1 - TGTGCCAGCAGTGAAGAGGGGGTCAGCCGGAGCTACACCTTC CASSEEGVSRSYTF
- TRBJ2-3 TRBV24-1 - TGTGCCACCAGTGACCCTATTAGCGGAGTGGGGGATACGCAGTATTTT CATSDPISGVGDTQYF
- TRBJ2-1 TRBV15 - TGTGCCACCAGCAGGGGGGGAGAGATTTATCTACATGAGCAGTTCTTC CATSRGGEIYLHEQFF
- TRBJ2-7 TRBV3-1/TRBV3-2 - TGTGCCAGCAGCCATGACAACTACGAGCAGTACTTC CASSHDNYEQYF
- TRBJ2-1 TRBV18 - TGTGCCAGCTCACCACGGCCCCTAGCGATATCCTACAATGAGCAGTTCTTC CASSPRPLAISYNEQFF
once TRBJ1-5 TRBV2 TRBD1 TGTGCCAGCATGGACAGGGAGAATCAGCCCCAGCATTTT CASMDRENQPQHF
many TRBJ2-4 TRBV10-3 - TGTGCCATCAGTGAGGCACAGAACCAAAACATTCAGTACTTC CAISEAQNQNIQYF
- TRBJ2-3 TRBV2 TRBD2 TGTGCCAGCAGCGCGACTAGCAGGGGCACAGATACGCAGTATTTT CASSATSRGTDTQYF
once TRBJ2-7 TRBV28 - TGTGCCAGCAGTCCCGTACTGTATTACGAGCAGTACTTC CASSPVLYYEQYF
- TRBJ2-1 TRBV28 - TGTGCCAGCAACCCAGGGTACAGTGAGCAGTTCTTC CASNPGYSEQFF
- TRBJ2-2 TRBV19 - TGTGCCAGTAGTATCCCCGGGGGGCTTAACCCCGGGGAGCTGTTTTTT CASSIPGGLNPGELFF
few TRBJ2-1 TRBV4-2 - TGTGCCAGCAGCCAAGAGGCGACTTCCGGCTCCAATGAGCAGTTCTTC CASSQEATSGSNEQFF
- TRBJ1-5 TRBV19 TRBD1 TGTGCCAGTAGTACCTCTCGACAGGGGGTCGAGCCCCAGCATTTT CASSTSRQGVEPQHF
- TRBJ1-5 TRBV28 - TGTGCCACCCTTTTGGGGGGGAATCAGCCCCAGCATTTT CATLLGGNQPQHF
- TRBJ2-1 TRBV11-2 TRBD2 TGTGCCAGCAGCCAGATAGCGGGAAGGACCTACAATGAGCAGTTCTTC CASSQIAGRTYNEQFF
- TRBJ2-5 TRBV12-3/TRBV12-4 - TGTGCCAGCAGTTTATCTAAGACCCAGTACTTC CASSLSKTQYF
- TRBJ2-3 TRBV4-1 TRBD1 TGCGCCAGCAGCCAAGACTCGGGACAGGGTGTTACAGATACGCAGTATTTT CASSQDSGQGVTDTQYF
- TRBJ2-1 TRBV5-1 TRBD2 TGCGCCAGCAGCTTGGACGGGGGGGAGTCCTACAATGAGCAGTTCTTC CASSLDGGESYNEQFF
few TRBJ2-7 TRBV5-1 - TGCGCCAGCAGCGAATCCACAGGGTCGGTTGGTTACTTC CASSESTGSVGYF
- TRBJ2-3 TRBV19 - TGTGCCAGTAATGGGGGGGCGGCAGATACGCAGTATTTT CASNGGAADTQYF
- TRBJ1-2 TRBV19 - TGTGCCAGTAGATCCCTTTATGGCTACACCTTC CASRSLYGYTF
- TRBJ1-2 TRBV5-1 TRBD1 TGCGCCAGCAGCCCCGGCTTCGACAGGGGCTATGGCTACACCTTC CASSPGFDRGYGYTF
- TRBJ2-1 TRBV5-4 TRBD2 TGTGCCAGCAGCTTGGTGGCTAGCGGGGTACATGAGCAGTTCTTC CASSLVASGVHEQFF
- TRBJ1-1 TRBV29-1 - TGCAGCGTTGAGGGCAGGGTGGGCACTGAAGCTTTCTTT CSVEGRVGTEAFF
- TRBJ2-7 TRBV6-5 TRBD2 TGTGCCAGCAGTAAGCGGGACGGGAACTACGAGCAGTACTTC CASSKRDGNYEQYF
- TRBJ2-3 TRBV14 TRBD2 TGTGCCAGCAGCCTTACTAGCGGGAGGAGCACAGATACGCAGTATTTT CASSLTSGRSTDTQYF
- TRBJ1-2 TRBV30 - TGTGCCTGGAGTGCCCCGGGGGGGAGTGGCTATGGCTACACCTTC CAWSAPGGSGYGYTF
- TRBJ2-2 TRBV7-9 - TGTGCCAGCAGCCTGCGGGATCTGAACACCGGGGAGCTGTTTTTT CASSLRDLNTGELFF
- TRBJ1-2 TRBV2 TRBD1 TGTGCCAGCAGGGGGGACAGGCCCTCGCACTATGGCTACACCTTC CASRGDRPSHYGYTF
- TRBJ2-5 TRBV6-6 TRBD2 TGTGCCAGCATCCTGTCAGCGGGGGGGCCGTCCGAGACCCAGTACTTC CASILSAGGPSETQYF
- TRBJ2-5 TRBV30 - TGTGCCTGGAGTGGACGCGGAGAGACCCAGTACTTC CAWSGRGETQYF
once TRBJ2-7 TRBV11-2 TRBD2 TGTGCCAGCAGGTTAGCGGGAGGCTCCTACGAGCAGTACTTC CASRLAGGSYEQYF
- TRBJ2-5 TRBV5-4 TRBD2 TGTGCCAGCAGCTTGTTAAGCGGGGGGCCGGAGACCCAGTACTTC CASSLLSGGPETQYF
- TRBJ1-3 TRBV18 - TGTGCCAGCTCCCAAAAGGAGGCCAGCAGCAACACCATATATTTT CASSQKEASSNTIYF
- TRBJ1-4 TRBV3-1/TRBV3-2 - TGTGCCAGCAGCCCCCAAGCATACAGATTAACTTATGAAAAACTGTTTTTT CASSPQAYRLTYEKLFF
- TRBJ2-5 TRBV5-6 - TGTGCCAGCAGCGTCGGGGAAGCTACCCAGTACTTC CASSVGEATQYF
- TRBJ1-2 TRBV19 TRBD1 TGTGCCAGTAAAACAGGGGGCGCCGGTGGCTACACCTTC CASKTGGAGGYTF
- TRBJ2-5 TRBV5-1 - TGCGCCAGCAGCTCGGGGAGCACGGCGACCCAGTACTTC CASSSGSTATQYF
- TRBJ1-5 TRBV5-1 - TGCGCCAGCAGCTTGGGGGGAGGCGATCAGCCCCAGCATTTT CASSLGGGDQPQHF
- TRBJ2-4 TRBV27 - TGTGCCAGCAGTCCCCGAACGGACCTGACAGGAGCCACCAAAAACATTCAGTACTTC CASSPRTDLTGATKNIQYF
- TRBJ2-1 TRBV6-5 - TGTGCCAGCAGTAAGCCCGATCTAGCGAGGAAGTTCTTC CASSKPDLARKFF
- TRBJ1-2 TRBV15 TRBD1 TGTGCCACCAGCAGACAGGGGGCATATGGCTACACCTTC CATSRQGAYGYTF
few TRBJ1-1 TRBV12-3/TRBV12-4 - TGTGCCAGCGCGAGGAACACTGAAGCTTTCTTT CASARNTEAFF
few TRBJ1-5 TRBV18 - TGTGCCAGCTCACCAGGGGGCGAGGGTCAGCCCCAGCATTTT CASSPGGEGQPQHF
- TRBJ1-1 TRBV27 - TGTGCCAGCAGAACATTGCGGGGCCGGGCTGAAGCTTTCTTT CASRTLRGRAEAFF
- TRBJ1-1 TRBV5-1 - TGCGCCAGCAGCACTCGACAGTCCACTGAAGCTTTCTTT CASSTRQSTEAFF